This T cell receptor beta chain originates from a study of cytomegalovirus exposure and HLA in healthy donors. Findings of the study overall: Later analysis indicated greater clonal expansion among HLA-associated TCR beta chains than among equally common other chains. The CMV antigen specificity of a few CMV-associated chains was confirmed through in vitro analysis.

Looked up from germline, CDR1 is SQVTM and CDR2 is ANQGSEA. This CDR3 has 14 amino acids. V was pared by 1 base and J by 9 bases, with 11 bases of the junction left unmatched. The PCR made use of 60 Vbeta and 13 Jbeta primers. This table comes from immunoSEQ multiplex PCR, and its TCRdb copy is limited to in-frame clones, with some not included. Here the sample spans about 300,000 clones, 86% being singletons. Concerning this clone: What it binds is unknown.

The receptor was derived from a man aged 40-55 years in good health and CMV-seropositive. This chain links TRBV29-1 with TRBJ1-1, with 7 bases matching TRBD1. Sequenced input: PBMCs. CDR3 amino acids: CSVEAGQVPLKAFF. The DNA of the CDR3 is TGCAGCGTTGAAGCAGGACAGGTTCCATTAAAAGCTTTCTTT.